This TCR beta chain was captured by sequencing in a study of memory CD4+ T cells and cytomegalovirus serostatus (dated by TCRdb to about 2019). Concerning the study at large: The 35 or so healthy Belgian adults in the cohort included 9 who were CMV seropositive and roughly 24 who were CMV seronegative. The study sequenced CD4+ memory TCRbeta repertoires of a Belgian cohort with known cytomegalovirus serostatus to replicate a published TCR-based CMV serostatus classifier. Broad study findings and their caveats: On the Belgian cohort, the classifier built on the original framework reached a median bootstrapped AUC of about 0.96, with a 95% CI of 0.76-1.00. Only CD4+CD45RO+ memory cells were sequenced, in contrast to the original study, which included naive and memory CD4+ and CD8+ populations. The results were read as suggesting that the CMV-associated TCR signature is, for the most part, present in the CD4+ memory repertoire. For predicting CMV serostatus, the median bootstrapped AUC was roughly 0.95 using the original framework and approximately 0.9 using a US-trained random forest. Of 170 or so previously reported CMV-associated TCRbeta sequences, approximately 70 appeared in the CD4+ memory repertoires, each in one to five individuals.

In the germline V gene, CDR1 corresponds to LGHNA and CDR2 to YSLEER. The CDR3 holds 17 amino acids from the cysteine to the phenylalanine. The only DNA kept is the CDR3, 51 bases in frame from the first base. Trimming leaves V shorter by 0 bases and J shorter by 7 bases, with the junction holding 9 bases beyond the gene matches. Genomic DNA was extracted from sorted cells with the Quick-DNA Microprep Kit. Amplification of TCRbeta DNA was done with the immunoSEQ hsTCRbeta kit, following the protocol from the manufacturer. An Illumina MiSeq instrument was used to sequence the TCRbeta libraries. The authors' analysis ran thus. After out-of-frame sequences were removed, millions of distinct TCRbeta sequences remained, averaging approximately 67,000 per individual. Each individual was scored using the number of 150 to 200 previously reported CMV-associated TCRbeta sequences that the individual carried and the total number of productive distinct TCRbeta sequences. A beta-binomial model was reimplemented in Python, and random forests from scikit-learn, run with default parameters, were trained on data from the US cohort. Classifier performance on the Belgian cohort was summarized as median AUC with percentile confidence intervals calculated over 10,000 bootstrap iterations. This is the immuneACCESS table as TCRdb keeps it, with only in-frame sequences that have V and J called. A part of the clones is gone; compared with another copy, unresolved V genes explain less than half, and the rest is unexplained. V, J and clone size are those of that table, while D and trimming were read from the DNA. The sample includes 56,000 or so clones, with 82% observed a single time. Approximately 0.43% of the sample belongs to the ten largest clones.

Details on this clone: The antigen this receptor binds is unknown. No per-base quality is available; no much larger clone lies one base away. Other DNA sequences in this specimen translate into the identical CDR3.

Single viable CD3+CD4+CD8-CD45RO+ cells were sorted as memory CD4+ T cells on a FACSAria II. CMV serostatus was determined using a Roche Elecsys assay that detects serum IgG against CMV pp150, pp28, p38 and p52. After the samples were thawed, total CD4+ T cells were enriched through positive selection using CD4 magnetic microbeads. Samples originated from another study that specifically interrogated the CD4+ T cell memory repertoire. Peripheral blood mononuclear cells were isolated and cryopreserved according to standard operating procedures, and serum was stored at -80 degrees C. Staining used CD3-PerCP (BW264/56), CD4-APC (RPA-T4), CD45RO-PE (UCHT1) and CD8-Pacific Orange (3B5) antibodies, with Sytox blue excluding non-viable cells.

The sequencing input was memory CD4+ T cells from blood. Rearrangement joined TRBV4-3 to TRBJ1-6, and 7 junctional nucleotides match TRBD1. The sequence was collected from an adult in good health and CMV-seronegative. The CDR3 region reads CASSQDDPGTANSPLHF. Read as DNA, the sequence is TGCGCCAGCAGCCAAGATGACCCCGGGACAGCAAATTCACCCCTCCACTTT.